A single sample is the source of the 27 T cell receptor beta chains below, sequenced in a study of CXCR3-negative and CXCR3-positive naive CD8 T cells. Study-level results: TRB CDR3s of CXCR3-positive naive cells were more hydrophobic than those of CXCR3-negative naive cells.

5' RACE with UMI labels generated the TRB cDNA libraries. For each CDR3 protein, TCRdb gives one entry from its re-call of the 5' RACE reads, without DNA. The sample's table shows over 100,000 distinct CDR3 sequences. The antigens these receptors bind are not known. The specimen was naive CXCR3+ CD8+ T cells from blood. Subset noted: CD45RO-CCR7+CD27+CD95- naive CD8+ T cells expressing CXCR3 (TNR3+). The receptor source for this set is a human donor in good health. Some clones in this sample may be carry-over from other donors' samples.

This chain uses TRBV7-6 with TRBJ1-4. This CDR3 spans 16 amino acids. In germline, CDR1 is SGHVS, CDR2 FNYEAQ. CDR3 region: CASSQPAGAPNEKLFF.

This sequence joins TRBV5-5 and TRBJ2-1; lacking DNA, the TRBD1 call made by TCRdb goes unchecked. From germline, CDR1 is SGHKS and CDR2 YYEKEE (reference sequence). The CDR3 is made up of 12 amino acids. The CDR3 region is CASSRTVNEQFF. Combining the CDR3 with reference TRBV5-5 and TRBJ2-1 gives the whole variable domain DAGVTQSPTHLIKTRGQQVTLRCSPISGHKSVSWYQQVLGQGPQFIFQYYEKEERGRGNFPDRFSARQFPNYSSELNVNALLLGDSALYLCASSRTVNEQFFGPGTRLTVL.

This chain uses TRBV6-5 with TRBJ1-1. The CDR3 is made up of 12 amino acids. Germline CDR1 reads MNHEY; CDR2 reads SVGAGI. CDR3 protein: CASAESDTEAFF.

The chain has TRBV7-9 and TRBJ1-1; TCRdb picks TRBD1, but there is no DNA to check that call. Per germline, CDR1 SEHNR and CDR2 FQNEAQ (reference sequence). CDR3 length: 14 amino acids. This chain's CDR3 is CASGQTGVTTEAFF.

The chain links TRBV27 to TRBJ2-1; TCRdb indicates TRBD1, and absent DNA this call remains unverified. Germline lookup yields CDR1 MNHEY and CDR2 SMNVEV (reference sequence). This CDR3 has 15 residues. Here the CDR3 reads CASKPDRGKYNEQFF.

The genes are TRBV20-1 and TRBJ1-1; TCRdb proposes TRBD1, but this gene call is untestable without DNA. The germline gives CDR1 DFQATT, CDR2 SNEGSKA (reference sequence). The CDR3 totals 14 residues. This CDR3 reads CSARSVPMNTEAFF.

The genes are TRBV27 and TRBJ2-7; with no DNA, the TCRdb D assignment of TRBD1 cannot be verified. Germline V gene sequence: CDR1 MNHEY, CDR2 SMNVEV (reference sequence). The CDR3 covers 15 residues. The CDR3 region is CASSLPGTPGAEQYF.

The chain employs TRBV14 and TRBJ1-2. Germline CDR1 is SGHDN and CDR2 is FVKESK. CDR3 size: 16 residues. CDR3 loop: CASSQDIGSTLYGYTF.

This chain links TRBV7-3 with TRBJ2-7. CDR3 size: 11 residues. Germline CDR1 SGHTA, CDR2 FQGTGA. The CDR3 here is CASSYRTEQYF.

The rearrangement links TRBV7-2 to TRBJ2-7; no DNA is available, so the TRBD2 call from TCRdb remains unchecked. Germline V gives CDR1 SGHTA, CDR2 FQGNSA. There are 16 residues in the CDR3. CDR3 amino acids: CASSPGLAGGPYEQYF.

This chain uses TRBV2 with TRBJ2-2; the TCRdb D gene call, TRBD2, has no DNA to confirm it. The CDR3 loop spans 15 amino acids. The germline V gene has CDR1 SNHLY and CDR2 FYNNEI. The CDR3: CASRSLGSNTGELFF.

The J gene is TRBJ1-1, the V gene TRBV7-2; TCRdb calls TRBD1, which cannot be checked without DNA. The germline CDR1 and CDR2 sequences are SGHTA and FQGNSA. There are 16 residues in the CDR3. Here the CDR3 reads CASSLDQGAPSTEAFF.

The chain couples TRBV6-4 to TRBJ1-2; TCRdb gives TRBD1 as the D gene, but with no DNA this cannot be confirmed. Germline CDR1 is MRHNA and CDR2 is SNTAGT. This CDR3 has 15 residues. The CDR3 loop is CASSPTGDHSSGYTF.

The V gene is TRBV9, the J gene TRBJ2-7; with no DNA, the TCRdb D assignment of TRBD1 cannot be verified. CDR1 and CDR2 (germline): SGDLS, YYNGEE. This CDR3 spans 16 amino acids. Here the CDR3 reads CASSVVGTGYLSEQYF.

This chain joins TRBV29-1 and TRBJ2-7; without DNA, the TCRdb call of TRBD1 cannot be checked. Looked up from germline, CDR1 is SQVTM and CDR2 is ANQGSEA. The CDR3 totals 15 residues. The CDR3 here is CSVLGGTASSYEQYF.

The chain combines TRBV6-6 with TRBJ2-7. The CDR3 is made up of 13 amino acids. Per the germline V gene, CDR1 is MNHNY and CDR2 is SVGAGI (reference sequence). The CDR3 protein is CASSYGSNYEQYF.

The chain has TRBV9 and TRBJ1-5. This CDR3 is 15 amino acids long. Germline CDR1 reads SGDLS; CDR2 reads YYNGEE. CDR3: CASSVGQGLNQPQHF.

The chain has TRBV6-6 and TRBJ2-7; the TRBD1 assignment by TCRdb is unverifiable without DNA. Germline V lookup: CDR1 MNHNY, CDR2 SVGAGI (reference sequence). The CDR3 consists of 16 residues. CDR3 region: CASSHILPGPSYEQYF.

The chain carries TRBV19 and TRBJ2-1; without DNA, the TCRdb call of TRBD2 cannot be checked. The CDR3 totals 17 residues. Per germline, CDR1 LNHDA and CDR2 SQIVND (reference sequence). CDR3 sequence reads: CASSILSSGPIYNEQFF. Combining the CDR3 with reference TRBV19 and TRBJ2-1 gives the whole variable domain DGGITQSPKYLFRKEGQNVTLSCEQNLNHDAMYWYRQDPGQGLRLIYYSQIVNDFQKGDIAEGYSVSREKKESFPLTVTSAQKNPTAFYLCASSILSSGPIYNEQFFGPGTRLTVL.

The genes are TRBV28 and TRBJ2-7. This CDR3 is built from 12 residues. Per germline, CDR1 MDHEN and CDR2 SYDVKM. CDR3 residues: CASSFVGYEQYF.

The rearrangement uses TRBV12-3 or TRBV12-4 and TRBJ1-1; the TCRdb call, TRBD1, lacks DNA for checking. The CDR3 contains 13 residues. This CDR3 reads CASSFGASTEAFF.

This chain links TRBV27 with TRBJ2-7; TCRdb calls TRBD2, which cannot be checked without DNA. The CDR3 extends over 14 amino acids. In germline, CDR1 is MNHEY, CDR2 SMNVEV (reference sequence). The CDR3 is CASSYSGGSYEQYF.

The CDR3 sequence: CASSLAGQEAYEQYF. This chain joins TRBV5-6 and TRBJ2-7; TCRdb's D call, TRBD1, is unchecked because there is no DNA. Germline loops: CDR1 SGHDT, CDR2 YYEEEE. The CDR3 covers 15 residues.

The chain employs TRBV7-9 and TRBJ2-5; as DNA is missing, the TRBD1 call by TCRdb cannot be tested. CDR1 is SEHNR and CDR2 is FQNEAQ in the germline V gene (reference sequence). The CDR3 has 15 amino acids. The CDR3 sequence: CASSFGDRGVETQYF.

The chain combines TRBV7-8 with TRBJ2-7; TCRdb returns TRBD1, unconfirmable since there is no DNA. CDR3 length equals 14 residues. Looked up from germline, CDR1 is SGHVS and CDR2 is FQNEAQ. This CDR3 is CASSFGKGSYEQYF.

The chain employs TRBV5-1 and TRBJ2-1; absent DNA, TCRdb's TRBD2 call cannot be checked. The germline gives CDR1 SGHRS, CDR2 YFSETQ. This CDR3 is 16 amino acids long. The CDR3 loop reads CASSLEGLAGADEQFF.

The chain recombines TRBV29-1 with TRBJ1-3; the D call of TRBD1 rests on TCRdb alone, since no DNA is present to check it. Germline V gene lookup returns CDR1 SQVTM and CDR2 ANQGSEA. This CDR3 contains 14 residues. This CDR3 reads CSAILGDSGNTIYF.